This TCR beta chain appears in the sequencing data of a study of blood T cell repertoires in COVID-19. Study-wide context: COVID-19 samples from acute and convalescent phases originated in the United States, Italy and Spain.

Looked up from germline, CDR1 is SGHTA and CDR2 is FQGNSA. The V gene end was trimmed by 5 bases and the J gene end by 12 bases; junction bases not matched to a gene: 9. CDR3 length equals 15 residues. In the authors' workflow: Reference gene primer amplification gave nucleated cell count estimates. This table comes from immunoSEQ multiplex PCR, and its TCRdb copy is limited to in-frame clones, with some not included. V and J calls and clone size are copied from that table; D and trimming were computed from the DNA. The sample gives more than 250,000 clones, approximately 86% of which show up once; over 2.5% is in the top ten.

This chain connects TRBV7-2 to TRBJ2-1, with 14 bases that match TRBD2. Sequences were obtained from PBMCs or T cells enriched from blood (not recorded which). The source is a woman aged 18 to 35 who had recovered from COVID-19. In DNA, the CDR3 is TGTGCCAGCAGCCCACGACTAGCGGGGGGGCCAAGGCAGTTCTTC. Encoded protein: CASSPRLAGGPRQFF.